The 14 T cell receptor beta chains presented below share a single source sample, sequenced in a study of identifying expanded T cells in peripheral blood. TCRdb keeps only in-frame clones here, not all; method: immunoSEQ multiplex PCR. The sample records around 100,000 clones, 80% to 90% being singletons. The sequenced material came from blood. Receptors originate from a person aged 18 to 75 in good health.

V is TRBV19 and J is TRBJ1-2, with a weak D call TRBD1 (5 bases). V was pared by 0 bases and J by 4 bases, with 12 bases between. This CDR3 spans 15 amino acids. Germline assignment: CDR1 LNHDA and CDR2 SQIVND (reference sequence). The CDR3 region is CASSIDGGIGYGYTF. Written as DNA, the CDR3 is TGTGCCAGTAGTATAGATGGGGGAATTGGCTATGGCTACACCTTC.

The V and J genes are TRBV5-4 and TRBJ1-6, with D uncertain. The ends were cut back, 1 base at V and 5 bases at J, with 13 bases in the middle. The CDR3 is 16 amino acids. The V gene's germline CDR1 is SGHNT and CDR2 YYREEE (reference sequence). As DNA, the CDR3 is TGTGCCAGCAGCTTGCGGATGGCAGGCAATAATTCACCCCTCCACTTT. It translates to CASSLRMAGNNSPLHF.

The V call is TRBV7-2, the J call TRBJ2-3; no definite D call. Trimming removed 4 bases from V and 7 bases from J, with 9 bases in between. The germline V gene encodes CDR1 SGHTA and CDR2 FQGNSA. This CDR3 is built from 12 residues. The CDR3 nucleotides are TGTGCCAGCAGCTCATTCTACCATACGCAGTATTTT. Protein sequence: CASSSFYHTQYF.

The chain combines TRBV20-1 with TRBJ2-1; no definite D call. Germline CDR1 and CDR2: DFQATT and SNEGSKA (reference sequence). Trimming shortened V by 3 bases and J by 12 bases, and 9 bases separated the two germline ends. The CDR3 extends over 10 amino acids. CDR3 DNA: TGCAGTGCTAGCGTTGATCCGCAGTTCTTC. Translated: CSASVDPQFF.

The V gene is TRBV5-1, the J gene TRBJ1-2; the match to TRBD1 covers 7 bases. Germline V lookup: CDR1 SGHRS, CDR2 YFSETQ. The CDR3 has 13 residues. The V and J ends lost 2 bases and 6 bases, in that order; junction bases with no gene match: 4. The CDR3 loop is CASSLGGSDGYTF. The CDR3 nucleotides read TGCGCCAGCAGCTTAGGGGGCTCGGATGGCTACACCTTC.

CDR3 DNA sequence: TGTGCCACCAGCAGAGATTACGTAATACATGGCTACACCTTC. Its protein is CATSRDYVIHGYTF. V usage is TRBV15 and J usage is TRBJ1-2; D ambiguous. Germline V gene lookup returns CDR1 LNHNV and CDR2 YYDKDF (reference sequence). Trimming cost V 0 bases and J 6 bases, with 11 bases left between them. This CDR3 is 14 amino acids long.

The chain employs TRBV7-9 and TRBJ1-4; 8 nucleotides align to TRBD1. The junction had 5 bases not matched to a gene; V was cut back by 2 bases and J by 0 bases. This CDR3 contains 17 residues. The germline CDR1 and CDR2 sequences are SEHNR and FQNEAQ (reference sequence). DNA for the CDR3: TGTGCCAGCAGCTTACCGCCAGGGGGCGCAACTAATGAAAAACTGTTTTTT. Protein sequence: CASSLPPGGATNEKLFF.

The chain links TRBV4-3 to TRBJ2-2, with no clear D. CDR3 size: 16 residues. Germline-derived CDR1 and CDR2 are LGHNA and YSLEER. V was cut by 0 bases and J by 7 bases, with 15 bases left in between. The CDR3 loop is CASSQEVRAIGGELFF. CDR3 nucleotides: TGCGCCAGCAGCCAAGAGGTCAGAGCCATCGGCGGGGAGCTGTTTTTT.

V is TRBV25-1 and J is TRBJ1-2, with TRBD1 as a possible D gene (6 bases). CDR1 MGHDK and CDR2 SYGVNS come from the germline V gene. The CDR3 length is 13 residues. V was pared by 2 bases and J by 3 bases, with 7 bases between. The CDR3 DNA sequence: TGTGCCAGCAGTGAAGGGGGCGACTATGGCTACACCTTC. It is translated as CASSEGGDYGYTF.

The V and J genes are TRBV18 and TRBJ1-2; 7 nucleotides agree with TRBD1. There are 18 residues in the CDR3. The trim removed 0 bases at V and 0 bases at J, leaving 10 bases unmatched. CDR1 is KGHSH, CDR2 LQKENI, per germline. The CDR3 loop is CASSPPETGRLPNYGYTF. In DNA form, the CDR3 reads TGTGCCAGCTCACCACCGGAGACAGGGAGACTCCCTAACTATGGCTACACCTTC. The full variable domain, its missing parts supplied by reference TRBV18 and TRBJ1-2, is NAGVMQNPRHLVRRRGQEARLRCSPMKGHSHVYWYRQLPEEGLKFMVYLQKENIIDESGMPKERFSAEFPKEGPSILRIQQVVRGDSAAYFCASSPPETGRLPNYGYTFGSGTRLTVV.

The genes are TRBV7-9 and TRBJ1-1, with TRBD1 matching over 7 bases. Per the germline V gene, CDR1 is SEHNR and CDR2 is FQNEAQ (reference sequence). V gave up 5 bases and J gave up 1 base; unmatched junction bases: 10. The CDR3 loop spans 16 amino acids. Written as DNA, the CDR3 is TGTGCCAGCAGCACCGACAGGGTTTGGGGGAACACTGAAGCTTTCTTT. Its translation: CASSTDRVWGNTEAFF. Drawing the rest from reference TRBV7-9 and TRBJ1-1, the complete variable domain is DTGVSQNPRHKITKRGQNVTFRCDPISEHNRLYWYRQTLGQGPEFLTYFQNEAQLEKSRLLSDRFSAERPKGSFSTLEIQRTEQGDSAMYLCASSTDRVWGNTEAFFGQGTRLTVV.

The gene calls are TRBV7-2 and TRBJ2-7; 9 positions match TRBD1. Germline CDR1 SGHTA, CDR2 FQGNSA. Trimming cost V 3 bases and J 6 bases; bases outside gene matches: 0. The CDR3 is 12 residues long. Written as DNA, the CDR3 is TGTGCCAGCAGCTTGGACAGGGGCGAGCAGTACTTC. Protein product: CASSLDRGEQYF.

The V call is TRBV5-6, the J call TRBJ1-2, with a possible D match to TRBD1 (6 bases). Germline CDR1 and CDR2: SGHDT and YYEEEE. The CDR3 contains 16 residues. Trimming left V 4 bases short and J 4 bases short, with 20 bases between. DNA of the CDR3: TGTGCCAGCAGCCCCCCAGGACAGCCCTCTTTCTATGGCTACACCTTC. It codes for CASSPPGQPSFYGYTF. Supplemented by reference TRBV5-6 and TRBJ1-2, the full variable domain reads DAGVTQSPTHLIKTRGQQVTLRCSPKSGHDTVSWYQQALGQGPQFIFQYYEEEERQRGNFPDRFSGHQFPNYSSELNVNALLLGDSALYLCASSPPGQPSFYGYTFGSGTRLTVV.

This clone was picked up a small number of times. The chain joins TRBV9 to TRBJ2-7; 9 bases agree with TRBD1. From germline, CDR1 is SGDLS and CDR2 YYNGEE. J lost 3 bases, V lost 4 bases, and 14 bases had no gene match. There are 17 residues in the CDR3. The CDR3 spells CASSSHAGGQGLYEQYF. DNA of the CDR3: TGTGCCAGCAGCTCGCACGCTGGGGGACAGGGTCTCTACGAGCAGTACTTC.